These T cell receptor beta chains were read from a single sample in a study of cytomegalovirus exposure and HLA in healthy donors. The protocol was immunoSEQ multiplex PCR, while the TCRdb copy is restricted to in-frame clones and leaves out a portion. This sample carries over 150,000 clones, about 69% of them seen once, and the ten largest clones take about 5%. The sequencing sample was made of PBMCs. The receptors stem from a man aged 25 to 45 in good health and CMV-seropositive. CDR3s include the opening cysteine and the closing phenylalanine or tryptophan. Each record gives: J gene, clone size, V gene, D gene, CDR3 protein, CDR3 DNA. The D gene is left open where the match is weak. Size is omitted from some rows. Given values are once, few, many or a class for expanded clones.

>TRBJ1-5|once|TRBV19|TRBD1
CASSITGANQPQHF
TGTGCCAGTAGTATCACAGGGGCCAATCAGCCCCAGCATTTT
>TRBJ1-3|NA|TRBV5-4|NA
CASSYDRSGNTIYF
TGTGCCAGCAGCTACGACAGGTCTGGAAACACCATATATTTT
>TRBJ2-3|NA|TRBV11-2|TRBD1
CASSLRQGATDTQYF
TGTGCCAGCAGCCTCCGACAGGGGGCAACAGATACGCAGTATTTT
>TRBJ1-4|NA|TRBV7-6|NA
CASTVQVNEKLFF
TGTGCCAGCACCGTACAGGTTAATGAAAAACTGTTTTTT
>TRBJ2-6|NA|TRBV7-3|TRBD1
CASSLQPGQSSGANVLTF
TGTGCCAGCAGCTTACAACCGGGACAGTCCTCTGGGGCCAACGTCCTGACTTTC
>TRBJ2-6|few|TRBV6-1|NA
CASFSGASGANVLTF
TGTGCCAGCTTTTCAGGGGCCTCTGGGGCCAACGTCCTGACTTTC
>TRBJ1-1|NA|TRBV4-2|NA
CASSQEPGVNTEAFF
TGTGCCAGCAGCCAAGAACCAGGGGTGAACACTGAAGCTTTCTTT
>TRBJ1-3|once|TRBV10-1|TRBD1
CASSSRDRDSGNTIYF
TGCGCCAGCAGCTCCCGGGACAGGGACTCTGGAAACACCATATATTTT
>TRBJ2-3|NA|TRBV6-5|TRBD2
CASTQTSGATDTQYF
TGTGCCAGCACTCAGACTAGCGGGGCGACAGATACGCAGTATTTT
>TRBJ2-3|NA|TRBV27|TRBD2
CASSRGTSGSRTQYF
TGTGCCAGCAGTAGGGGGACTAGCGGGAGCCGTACGCAGTATTTT